The T cell receptor (beta chain) described here comes from a study of T cell responses to AZD1222 COVID-19 vaccine. Notes on the study in general: In a largely white British group with more females than males, clonal diversity was possibly underestimated. In all cases, repertoires were sampled only after the peak T cell response.

Trimming took 1 base from V and 8 from J, leaving 11 bases between them. Germline values: CDR1 SEHNR, CDR2 FQNEAQ (reference sequence). There are 13 residues in the CDR3. Concerning this clone: Its antigen is as yet unknown.

The method was immunoSEQ multiplex PCR; TCRdb's version includes in-frame clones alone and lacks a portion of them. The profile shows about 120,000 clones, roughly 84% of them singletons. The sequence was collected from an adult who received the AZD1222 COVID-19 vaccine. Sequencing was performed on peripheral blood, taken 28 days after the second AZD1222 dose. V and J are TRBV7-9 and TRBJ1-2, with no clear D. Here the CDR3 reads CASSLGFVGGYTF. The CDR3 DNA reads TGTGCCAGCAGCTTAGGATTCGTAGGAGGCTACACCTTC.